Below, one T cell receptor beta chain is given with its context. What it binds is unknown. Per the germline V gene, CDR1 is LNHNV and CDR2 is YYDKDF (reference sequence). Trimming pared 0 bases from V and 15 bases from J, leaving 12 bases between. This CDR3 spans 12 amino acids. The data are from a study of T cell responses to AZD1222 COVID-19 vaccine. Assay: immunoSEQ multiplex PCR; the TCRdb copy retains only in-frame clones and omits some. In the table there are over 150,000 clones, 90% of which are singletons. Study conclusions and caveats: White British people made up most donors, females outnumbered males, and clonal diversity was possibly underestimated.

This chain joins TRBV15 and TRBJ1-5; D uncertain. The TCR comes from an adult in good health. The sample in question was peripheral blood, obtained on day 0 of AZD1222 vaccination. The chain's CDR3 is CATSRDTQALHF. The CDR3 coding sequence is TGTGCCACCAGCAGAGATACCCAGGCCCTGCATTTT.